A single sample gave rise to the 2 T cell receptor beta chains below, sequenced in a study of cytomegalovirus exposure and HLA in healthy donors. PCR used 60 Vbeta primers and 13 Jbeta primers. The protocol was immunoSEQ multiplex PCR, while the TCRdb copy is restricted to in-frame clones and leaves out a portion. Here the sample spans tens of thousands of clones, around three fifths being singletons. Material for sequencing was PBMCs. The receptors were gathered from a boy aged 5-17 years in good health and CMV-seropositive.

The rearrangement joins TRBV7-2 to TRBJ2-7; 8 bases match TRBD1. CDR1 is SGHTA, CDR2 FQGNSA, per germline. Trimming took 4 bases from V and 4 from J; bases not matched to a gene: 9. The CDR3 consists of 15 residues. The chain's CDR3 is CASSSATGVGYEQYF. The CDR3 nucleotides read TGTGCCAGCAGCTCAGCGACAGGGGTCGGGTACGAGCAGTACTTC.

The chain employs TRBV7-9 and TRBJ1-2; a possible D gene is TRBD1 (5 bases). Trimming pared 0 bases from V and 8 bases from J, leaving 19 bases between. CDR1 and CDR2 (germline): SEHNR, FQNEAQ (reference sequence). CDR3 length: 16 residues. This CDR3 is CASSLASGAASRGYTF. In DNA, the CDR3 is TGTGCCAGCAGCTTAGCTTCTGGGGCAGCCTCGAGGGGCTACACCTTC.